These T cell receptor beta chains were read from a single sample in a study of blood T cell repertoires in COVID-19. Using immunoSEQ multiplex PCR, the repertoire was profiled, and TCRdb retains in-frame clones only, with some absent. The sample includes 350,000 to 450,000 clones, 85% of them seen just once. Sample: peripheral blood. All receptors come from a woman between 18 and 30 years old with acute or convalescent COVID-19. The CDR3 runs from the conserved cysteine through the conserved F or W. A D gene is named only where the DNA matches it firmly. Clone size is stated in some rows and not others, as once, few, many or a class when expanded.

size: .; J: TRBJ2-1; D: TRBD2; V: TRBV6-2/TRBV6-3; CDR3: CASSFTAGGYNEQFF; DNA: TGTGCCAGCAGTTTTACTGCGGGAGGGTACAATGAGCAGTTCTTC
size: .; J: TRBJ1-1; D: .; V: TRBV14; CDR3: CASSPGIEAFF; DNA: TGTGCCAGCAGCCCAGGGATTGAAGCTTTCTTT
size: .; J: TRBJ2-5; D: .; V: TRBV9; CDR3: CASSEGPDFARETQYF; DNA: TGTGCCAGCAGCGAGGGGCCCGACTTTGCCCGAGAGACCCAGTACTTC
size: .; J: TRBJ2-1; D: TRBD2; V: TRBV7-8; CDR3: CASSAPSGTSGRLSYNEQFF; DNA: TGTGCCAGCAGCGCACCATCCGGGACTAGCGGGAGGCTTTCCTACAATGAGCAGTTCTTC
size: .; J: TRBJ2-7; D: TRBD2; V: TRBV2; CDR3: CASSGTSGTYEQYF; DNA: TGTGCCAGCTCTGGGACTAGCGGGACCTACGAGCAGTACTTC
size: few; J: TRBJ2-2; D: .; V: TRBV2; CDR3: CASRTSGPGELFF; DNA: TGTGCCAGCAGGACAAGCGGGCCCGGGGAGCTGTTTTTT
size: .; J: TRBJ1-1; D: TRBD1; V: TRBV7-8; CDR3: CASSPPGQGRTEAFF; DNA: TGTGCCAGCAGCCCCCCGGGACAGGGGAGGACTGAAGCTTTCTTT
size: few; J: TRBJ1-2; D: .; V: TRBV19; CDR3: CASSIEPDSYGYTF; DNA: TGTGCCAGTAGTATAGAACCGGACAGCTATGGCTACACCTTC
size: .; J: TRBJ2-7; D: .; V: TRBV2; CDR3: CASSRDINSEQYF; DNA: TGTGCCAGCAGTAGGGACATCAATTCGGAGCAGTACTTC
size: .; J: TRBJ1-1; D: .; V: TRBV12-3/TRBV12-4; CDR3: CASSLWNERGAFF; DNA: TGTGCCAGCAGTTTATGGAATGAAAGGGGAGCTTTCTTT